Below, 12 T cell receptor beta chains from the same sample are listed, as sequenced in a study of T cell responses to AZD1222 COVID-19 vaccine. Generated by immunoSEQ multiplex PCR, the TCRdb table keeps only in-frame clones and is missing some. Among nearly 95,000 clones listed, roughly nine tenths were seen once. The sequences come from peripheral blood, collected 28 days after the second AZD1222 dose. All receptors come from an adult who received the AZD1222 COVID-19 vaccine.

This chain joins TRBV9 and TRBJ2-1; TRBD2 aligns across 8 bases. The CDR3 has 16 residues. The germline V gene has CDR1 SGDLS and CDR2 YYNGEE. Trimming removed 6 bases from V and 2 bases from J; junction bases left unmatched: 10. CDR3 amino acids: CASNNRAGDPYNEQFF. In DNA form, the CDR3 reads TGTGCCAGCAACAACCGAGCGGGGGACCCCTACAATGAGCAGTTCTTC.

This sequence joins TRBV5-1 and TRBJ1-2; 9 bases line up with TRBD1. V shed 4 bases and J 4 bases; nucleotides not matched to a gene: 11. The CDR3 contains 16 residues. The germline gives CDR1 SGHRS, CDR2 YFSETQ. CDR3 sequence reads: CASSPEAQGAIYGYTF. Here the CDR3 DNA reads TGCGCCAGCAGCCCGGAGGCACAGGGGGCCATCTATGGCTACACCTTC.

This chain connects TRBV10-3 to TRBJ1-4; D might be TRBD1 (6 bases). The CDR3 extends over 12 amino acids. V lost 5 bases and J 8 bases, leaving 9 bases between the germline ends. From germline, CDR1 is ENHRY and CDR2 SYGVKD. Here the CDR3 reads CAISLGGEKLFF. CDR3 in DNA: TGTGCCATCAGTTTAGGGGGGGAAAAACTGTTTTTT.

The V gene is TRBV5-1, the J gene TRBJ1-6; no clear D gene. The CDR3 loop spans 14 amino acids. V was clipped by 4 bases and J by 5 bases, with 10 bases between them. Germline values: CDR1 SGHRS, CDR2 YFSETQ. CDR3 sequence (DNA): TGCGCCAGCAGCCCGGCACTTGATAATTCACCCCTCCACTTT. Protein sequence: CASSPALDNSPLHF.

As concerns this clone: This sample also contains other DNA sequences that code for the same CDR3. The V gene is TRBV12-3 or TRBV12-4, the J gene TRBJ2-1; D not resolved. The germline V and J ends were trimmed by 3 bases and 3 bases, with 6 bases remaining between them. The CDR3 totals 13 residues. CDR3 nucleotide sequence: TGTGCCAGCAGTTTGGGCGGCTACAATGAGCAGTTCTTC. Translating gives CASSLGGYNEQFF.

The chain has TRBV7-9 and TRBJ2-7; 7 positions match TRBD1. The germline V gene encodes CDR1 SEHNR and CDR2 FQNEAQ (reference sequence). This CDR3 contains 13 residues. Trimming cost V 7 bases and J 5 bases; bases outside gene matches: 8. This CDR3 reads CASTTGTADEQYF. DNA for the CDR3: TGTGCCAGCACCACCGGGACAGCGGACGAGCAGTACTTC. Full variable domain (missing parts from reference TRBV7-9 and TRBJ2-7): DTGVSQNPRHKITKRGQNVTFRCDPISEHNRLYWYRQTLGQGPEFLTYFQNEAQLEKSRLLSDRFSAERPKGSFSTLEIQRTEQGDSAMYLCASTTGTADEQYFGPGTRLTVT.

The V gene is TRBV27, the J gene TRBJ1-6, with D possibly matching TRBD1 (5 bases). CDR1 is MNHEY and CDR2 is SMNVEV in the germline V gene (reference sequence). Trimming cost V 6 bases and J 7 bases, with 16 bases left between them. The CDR3 contains 15 residues. CDR3 sequence: CASRIRDFPNSPLHF. For the CDR3, the DNA is TGTGCCAGCAGAATCCGGGACTTCCCGAATTCACCCCTCCACTTT.

The gene calls are TRBV19 and TRBJ1-2, with 7 positions matching TRBD1. The J segment lost 3 bases and the V segment lost 3 bases, leaving 4 bases of the junction unmatched. The CDR3 spans 14 residues. Germline CDR1 is LNHDA and CDR2 is SQIVND (reference sequence). For the CDR3, the DNA is TGTGCCAGTAGTATTATCGGGACAGACTATGGCTACACCTTC. Its translation is CASSIIGTDYGYTF.

This clone came up once. The chain combines TRBV5-1 with TRBJ1-4, with D unclear. The CDR3 contains 17 residues. Trimming shortened V by 2 bases and J by 7 bases, and 21 bases separated the two germline ends. The V gene's germline CDR1 is SGHRS and CDR2 YFSETQ. The CDR3 protein is CASSLNGLSALGEKLFF. CDR3 in DNA: TGCGCCAGCAGCTTAAACGGTTTGAGCGCCTTAGGTGAAAAACTGTTTTTT.

V is TRBV3-1 (or the pseudogene TRBV3-2) and J is TRBJ1-2, with 9 bases identical to TRBD1. Trimming at V came to 6 bases and at J to 3 bases, leaving 5 bases not matched to a gene. This CDR3 contains 14 residues. Looked up from germline, CDR1 is LGHDT and CDR2 is YNNKEL (reference sequence). CDR3 sequence (DNA): TGTGCCAGCAGTCCCGGGACAGGGCACTATGGCTACACCTTC. This translates into CASSPGTGHYGYTF.

The CDR3: CASSPDQEEQFF. The CDR3 coding sequence is TGTGCCAGCAGCCCGGACCAGGAGGAGCAGTTCTTC. V gene TRBV2 combines with J gene TRBJ2-1; D ambiguous. Germline V gene data show CDR1 as SNHLY and CDR2 as FYNNEI. V lost 6 bases to trimming and J lost 10 bases, with 13 bases between them. The CDR3 runs to 12 residues.

The sample holds one count of this clone. The V gene is TRBV6-5, the J gene TRBJ2-5; 7 bases are a match to TRBD1. The V and J ends lost 5 bases and 4 bases, in that order; junction bases with no gene match: 7. Germline assignment: CDR1 MNHEY and CDR2 SVGAGI. CDR3 length equals 14 residues. The CDR3, as DNA: TGTGCCAGCAGTAGACAGGGTATAGTAGAGACCCAGTACTTC. Its protein product is CASSRQGIVETQYF.